Below, one TCR beta chain is given with its context. Germline is not matched at one junction end, which may reflect a read error. Total RNA (approximately 500 ng) served as template for TCR beta cDNA synthesis primed by a constant-region primer. Amplification in three nested multiplex PCR rounds with slightly modified ARM-PCR gave rise to TCR beta libraries. Rounds one and two of PCR, each of 9 to 11 cycles, were primed with TRBV1-TRBV30 forward primers and a C-beta reverse primer. TCRdb redid the calling of the multiplex PCR reads with MiXCR, one entry per CDR3 protein. The repertoire holds 50,000 or so distinct CDR3 sequences, with around 77% as singletons. These data come from a study of tumor-infiltrating lymphocytes in primary liver carcinoma. CDR1 MGHRA and CDR2 YSYEKL come from the germline V gene. This CDR3 is 15 amino acids long. Between roughly 17 and 33 mg of unsorted bulk tissue served as the source from which RNA and DNA were co-extracted. Chronic HBV infection, which was untreated, was present in the patients.

This clonotype was obtained from a man between 35 and 55 years old with primary liver carcinoma and hepatitis B virus infection. The rearrangement uses TRBV4-1 and TRBJ1-2; 7 bases align to TRBD1. Sequenced input: liver tumor tissue from sampling region 5. Subset specified: tumor region T5, tumor centre. Here the CDR3 reads CASGQVARGDYGYTF. In DNA, the CDR3 is TGCGCCAGCGGCCAAGTGGCCAGGGGGGACTATGGTTACACCTTC.